This TCR beta chain is from a study of human T cells and chemical hapten exposure. Time point here: patch test 3, about 24 weeks after DPC sensitization. Noted treatment: therapeutic diphenylcyclopropenone sensitization with weekly scalp DPC. Library preparation tagged each individual cDNA molecule with a unique molecular identifier. TCRdb ran MiXCR on the RACE reads and lists one entry per CDR3 protein. This repertoire shows around 130,000 distinct CDR3 sequences, roughly 12% found once; its top ten account for roughly 2.3%. This clonotype was found many times. Trimming took 8 bases from V and 0 from J, leaving 15 bases between them. The CDR3 is 15 amino acids.

The sample in question was whole blood, obtained in connection with sensitization to the hapten diphenylcyclopropenone (DPC). This TCR was recovered from a woman between 45 and 60 years old with alopecia areata. Some clones in this sample may be carry-over from other donors' samples. This chain joins TRBV12-3 or TRBV12-4 and TRBJ2-3; D is undetermined. CDR3 coding DNA: TGTGCCAGCGGCTCTTACCTAACTAGCACAGATACGCAGTATTTT. This codes for CASGSYLTSTDTQYF.